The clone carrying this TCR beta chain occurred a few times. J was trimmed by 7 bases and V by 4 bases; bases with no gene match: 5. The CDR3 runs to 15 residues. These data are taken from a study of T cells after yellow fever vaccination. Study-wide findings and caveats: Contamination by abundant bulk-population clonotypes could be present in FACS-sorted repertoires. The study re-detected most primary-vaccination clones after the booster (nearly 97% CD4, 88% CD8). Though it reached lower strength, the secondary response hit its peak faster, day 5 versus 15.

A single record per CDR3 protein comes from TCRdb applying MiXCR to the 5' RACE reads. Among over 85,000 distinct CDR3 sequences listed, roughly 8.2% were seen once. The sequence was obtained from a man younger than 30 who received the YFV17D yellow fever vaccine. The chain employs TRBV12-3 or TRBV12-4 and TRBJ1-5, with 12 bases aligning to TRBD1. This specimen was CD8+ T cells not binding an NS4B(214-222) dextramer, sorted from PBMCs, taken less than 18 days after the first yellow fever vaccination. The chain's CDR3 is CASSSGQGARQPQHF. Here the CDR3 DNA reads TGTGCCAGCAGTTCGGGACAGGGGGCGAGGCAGCCCCAGCATTTT.